These 29 T cell receptor beta chains originate from one sample sequenced in a study of blood T cell repertoires in COVID-19. Method: immunoSEQ multiplex PCR; TCRdb's copy keeps in-frame clones and lacks some. Among around 310,000 clones listed, 89% were seen once. Sequencing was done on a sample of peripheral blood. These receptors all come from a woman aged 60-75 years with acute or convalescent COVID-19.

The chain is built from TRBV6-5 and TRBJ1-4, with a tentative D call TRBD1 (5 bases). Trimming shortened V by 6 bases and J by 8 bases, and 16 bases separated the two germline ends. The germline V gene encodes CDR1 MNHEY and CDR2 SVGAGI. CDR3 length: 14 residues. The CDR3 DNA sequence: TGTGCCAGCAGAAACCGGGACTTTCACGAAAAACTGTTTTTT. Translating it yields CASRNRDFHEKLFF.

The V call is TRBV7-9, the J call TRBJ1-2; 10 bases align to TRBD1. Trimming cost V 4 bases and J 9 bases; bases outside gene matches: 8. Per germline, CDR1 SEHNR and CDR2 FQNEAQ (reference sequence). CDR3 size: 14 residues. The CDR3 DNA sequence: TGTGCCAGCAGCTATGGGACAGGGGATCGGAGCTACACCTTC. Translated, it gives CASSYGTGDRSYTF.

This clone was seen at least ten times. V usage is TRBV9 and J usage is TRBJ2-7, with D perhaps matching TRBD2 (6 bases). CDR3 length: 14 residues. Germline V gene sequence: CDR1 SGDLS, CDR2 YYNGEE. Trimming took off 2 bases at V and 3 bases at J, with 12 bases between the two ends. The CDR3 reads CASSVGAGNYEQYF. The CDR3 nucleotides read TGTGCCAGCAGCGTGGGAGCGGGTAACTACGAGCAGTACTTC.

The table lists this clone with a count of one. The chain carries TRBV7-6 and TRBJ2-7, with a tentative D call TRBD1 (6 bases). Between the trimmed V and J ends, which lost 4 bases and 6 bases, there was a span of 28 bases. CDR3 length: 18 amino acids. Germline V lookup: CDR1 SGHVS, CDR2 FNYEAQ. CDR3 DNA: TGTGCCAGCAGCTCACCAAGGCCTAGACAGGCGTCGGTCGGCGAGCAGTACTTC. Amino acid sequence: CASSSPRPRQASVGEQYF.

The chain recombines TRBV6-6 with TRBJ1-1; D is unresolved. Trimming cost V 4 bases and J 0 bases, with 6 bases left between them. Germline values: CDR1 MNHNY, CDR2 SVGAGI (reference sequence). The length of the CDR3 is 13 residues. Here the CDR3 DNA reads TGTGCCAGCAGTTTGCAGGTGAACACTGAAGCTTTCTTT. Its translation: CASSLQVNTEAFF.

This clone was counted once. The CDR3 DNA reads TGTGCCAGCTCCTCCAGCGGGAGGGGTGGTGAGCAGTTCTTC. Protein: CASSSSGRGGEQFF. V is TRBV3-1 (or the pseudogene TRBV3-2) and J is TRBJ2-1; 10 nucleotides line up with TRBD2. V lost 8 bases to trimming and J lost 9 bases; unmatched junction nucleotides: 10. CDR3 size: 14 residues. Germline V gives CDR1 LGHDT, CDR2 YNNKEL (reference sequence).

The CDR3 spells CASSEEPPGDTEAFF. DNA for the CDR3: TGTGCCAGCAGCGAGGAACCCCCAGGGGACACTGAAGCTTTCTTT. This chain links TRBV5-4 with TRBJ1-1; tentatively, D is TRBD1 (6 bases). The germline gives CDR1 SGHNT, CDR2 YYREEE (reference sequence). The V and J ends lost 4 bases and 3 bases respectively, with 16 bases between them. This CDR3 is built from 15 residues.

This clone has a single count. The CDR3 region is CARSRNSGTGDLSNQPQHF. The CDR3 DNA reads as TGCGCCAGGTCCCGGAATTCCGGGACAGGGGATTTGAGCAATCAGCCCCAGCATTTT. The V and J genes are TRBV5-1 and TRBJ1-5, with TRBD1 matching over 10 bases. The ends lost 8 bases at V and 1 base at J; junction bases unmatched: 18. The CDR3 runs 19 residues. Per germline, CDR1 SGHRS and CDR2 YFSETQ.

This clone showed up just a few times. DNA of the CDR3: TGTGCCAGCAGTCTTAGGGGGGGCGGCGGCTACACCTTC. This translates into CASSLRGGGGYTF. The rearrangement joins TRBV7-8 to TRBJ1-2; possibly TRBD1 for D (6 bases). Germline V gene sequence: CDR1 SGHVS, CDR2 FQNEAQ. V lost 6 bases, J lost 8 bases, and 16 bases lay in between. The CDR3 has 13 amino acids.

The rearrangement uses TRBV7-2 and TRBJ2-1; TRBD1 agrees at 9 bases. Germline CDR1 reads SGHTA; CDR2 reads FQGNSA. This CDR3 is built from 16 residues. The trim removed 2 bases at V and 4 bases at J, leaving 6 bases unmatched. CDR3 loop: CASSLSGTGIYNEQFF. CDR3 bases: TGTGCCAGCAGCTTATCTGGGACAGGGATTTACAATGAGCAGTTCTTC.

The chain joins TRBV4-3 to TRBJ1-2; tentatively, D is TRBD1 (6 bases). The V end lost 0 bases, the J end lost 4 bases, and 12 bases lay between the germline ends. CDR1 LGHNA and CDR2 YSLEER come from the germline V gene. The CDR3 is made up of 15 amino acids. The CDR3 region has the DNA TGCGCCAGCAGCCAAGATCTGGACAGTATCTATGGCTACACCTTC. This sequence encodes CASSQDLDSIYGYTF.

The chain joins TRBV19 to TRBJ2-3; 9 nucleotides match TRBD1. Germline V gene data show CDR1 as LNHDA and CDR2 as SQIVND (reference sequence). J lost 1 base, V lost 6 bases, and 8 bases had no gene match. The CDR3 runs 16 residues. The CDR3, as DNA: TGTGCCAGTAGCCTGACAGGGGGAGGGGGCACAGATACGCAGTATTTT. It specifies CASSLTGGGGTDTQYF.

This rearrangement joins TRBV2 to TRBJ2-3; weak D call: TRBD2 (5 bases). Germline V gene data show CDR1 as SNHLY and CDR2 as FYNNEI. The CDR3 length is 16 residues. V gave up 1 base and J gave up 4 bases, with 15 bases separating them. This chain's CDR3 is CASSEELTSRADTQYF. CDR3 bases: TGTGCCAGCAGTGAAGAATTAACTAGTCGCGCAGATACGCAGTATTTT.

This rearrangement joins TRBV18 to TRBJ1-1, with D maybe TRBD1 (5 bases). The germline V gene has CDR1 KGHSH and CDR2 LQKENI. Deletions cut 2 bases from V and 2 bases from J, with 15 bases between. The CDR3 is 16 residues long. In nucleotides, the CDR3 is TGTGCCAGCTCACCATCGGGGGGAGCGGGCAACACTGAAGCTTTCTTT. It specifies CASSPSGGAGNTEAFF.

V gene TRBV7-9 combines with J gene TRBJ2-7; 12 positions match TRBD2. This CDR3 is 16 amino acids long. V was pared by 5 bases and J by 1 base, with 6 bases of the junction left unmatched. Germline V gene data show CDR1 as SEHNR and CDR2 as FQNEAQ (reference sequence). The DNA for the CDR3 is TGTGCCAGCAGCCGATTACTAGCGGGAGGTTCCTACGAGCAGTACTTC. Amino acid sequence: CASSRLLAGGSYEQYF.

V usage is TRBV6-6 and J usage is TRBJ1-1, with TRBD1 identical over 10 bases. CDR3 size: 15 residues. V trimming: 8 bases; J trimming: 3 bases; junction bases outside the gene matches: 9. CDR1 is MNHNY and CDR2 is SVGAGI in the germline V gene (reference sequence). CDR3: CASHPGQGFYTEAFF. The CDR3 region has the DNA TGTGCCAGCCACCCGGGACAGGGGTTTTACACTGAAGCTTTCTTT.

This rearrangement joins TRBV4-2 to TRBJ2-2, with a tentative D call TRBD1 (5 bases). This CDR3 has 17 residues. Germline CDR1 reads LGHNA; CDR2 reads YNFKEQ. V was clipped by 2 bases and J by 2 bases, with 15 bases between them. The CDR3 DNA reads TGTGCCAGCAGCCAAATTCGTGGACAACCTAACACCGGGGAGCTGTTTTTT. Translated, it gives CASSQIRGQPNTGELFF.

The sample holds one count of this clone. The CDR3 DNA reads as TGTGCCAGCAGTCGTCCAACGGGGGGTGTCGATGAAAAACTGTTTTTT. Protein: CASSRPTGGVDEKLFF. The V call is TRBV28, the J call TRBJ1-4; a possible D gene is TRBD1 (5 bases). V gave up 5 bases and J gave up 6 bases, with 19 bases separating them. CDR3 length equals 16 residues. Germline CDR1 and CDR2: MDHEN and SYDVKM. The full variable domain, completed using reference TRBV28 and TRBJ1-4, is DVKVTQSSRYLVKRTGEKVFLECVQDMDHENMFWYRQDPGLGLRLIYFSYDVKMKEKGDIPEGYSVSREKKERFSLILESASTNQTSMYLCASSRPTGGVDEKLFFGSGTQLSVL.

The chain couples TRBV18 to TRBJ1-3; tentative D call: TRBD1 (6 bases). Germline assignment: CDR1 KGHSH and CDR2 LQKENI. Trimming pared 0 bases from V and 0 bases from J, leaving 12 bases between. This CDR3 comprises 17 residues. In nucleotides, the CDR3 is TGTGCCAGCTCACCACCTTATACAGGGAACTCTGGAAACACCATATATTTT. Encoded protein: CASSPPYTGNSGNTIYF.

The chain couples TRBV18 to TRBJ2-7; TRBD1 aligns across 9 bases. V lost 2 bases, J lost 5 bases, and 4 bases stayed unmatched. The CDR3 extends over 14 amino acids. Germline V lookup: CDR1 KGHSH, CDR2 LQKENI. CDR3 amino acids: CASSPRQGVNEQYF. CDR3 sequence (DNA): TGTGCCAGCTCACCAAGACAGGGGGTCAACGAGCAGTACTTC.

The V call is TRBV5-6, the J call TRBJ1-1; 7 positions match TRBD1. The CDR3 loop spans 15 amino acids. V lost 4 bases, J lost 3 bases, and 9 bases stayed unmatched. Germline values: CDR1 SGHDT, CDR2 YYEEEE. CDR3 loop: CASSPPGRGYTEAFF. For the CDR3, the DNA is TGTGCCAGCAGCCCCCCTGGCAGGGGGTACACTGAAGCTTTCTTT.

The chain is built from TRBV7-2 and TRBJ2-4; 8 nucleotides agree with TRBD2. This CDR3 is 17 amino acids long. Looked up from germline, CDR1 is SGHTA and CDR2 is FQGNSA. The V segment lost 5 bases and the J segment 1 base; nucleotides outside the gene matches: 10. The CDR3 sequence is CASSLPGGRGAKNIQYF. CDR3 DNA sequence: TGTGCCAGCAGCCTGCCGGGGGGGAGAGGCGCCAAAAACATTCAGTACTTC.

The J gene is TRBJ1-5, the V gene TRBV28, with 8 bases identical to TRBD1. This CDR3 has 15 amino acids. V lost 10 bases and J lost 1; bases outside the gene matches: 9. The germline CDR1 and CDR2 sequences are MDHEN and SYDVKM. The CDR3 region has the DNA TGTGCCACTACCCTGACAGGGGTAAGCAATCAGCCCCAGCATTTT. Translation: CATTLTGVSNQPQHF.

Remarks on this clone: This sample includes further DNA sequences coding for the same CDR3. The chain carries TRBV9 and TRBJ2-1, with D possibly being TRBD2 (6 bases). Germline CDR1 reads SGDLS; CDR2 reads YYNGEE. The length of the CDR3 is 15 residues. Trimming left V 0 bases short and J 2 bases short, with 9 bases between. Here the CDR3 DNA reads TGTGCCAGCAGCGTAGGTAGCGGAGCCTACAATGAGCAGTTCTTC. As protein: CASSVGSGAYNEQFF. Full variable domain (missing parts from reference TRBV9 and TRBJ2-1): DSGVTQTPKHLITATGQRVTLRCSPRSGDLSVYWYQQSLDQGLQFLIQYYNGEERAKGNILERFSAQQFPDLHSELNLSSLELGDSALYFCASSVGSGAYNEQFFGPGTRLTVL.

The chain has TRBV6-5 and TRBJ1-6; weak D call: TRBD1 (6 bases). The CDR3 length is 13 residues. Germline-derived CDR1 and CDR2 are MNHEY and SVGAGI. The V end was cut by 9 bases, the J end by 8 bases, with 14 bases between. CDR3 protein: CASFTGSHSPLHF. CDR3 nucleotide sequence: TGTGCCAGTTTCACAGGGAGTCATTCACCCCTCCACTTT.

This chain joins TRBV11-2 and TRBJ2-3; D unclear. Germline V CDR1 and CDR2: SGHAT, FQNNGV. V was clipped by 5 bases and J by 3 bases, with 15 bases between them. CDR3 size: 15 residues. CDR3 region: CASSRGTGDTDTQYF. CDR3 sequence (DNA): TGTGCCAGCAGCCGCGGAACGGGTGATACAGATACGCAGTATTTT.

This chain uses TRBV19 with TRBJ2-1, with D possibly being TRBD2 (6 bases). The CDR3 has 16 residues. With 3 bases removed from V and 6 bases from J, the gap between germline ends came to 18 bases. Germline V gene lookup returns CDR1 LNHDA and CDR2 SQIVND (reference sequence). The CDR3 DNA follows: TGTGCCAGTAGTATGTCGGGCGGGGTAGCAGTCAATGAGCAGTTCTTC. Translated: CASSMSGGVAVNEQFF.

CDR3 bases: TGTGCCAGCAGCCCCGGGGTGGGCGAGCAGTACTTC. This translates into CASSPGVGEQYF. The chain recombines TRBV6-5 with TRBJ2-7; possibly TRBD2 for D (5 bases). Per germline, CDR1 MNHEY and CDR2 SVGAGI. The CDR3 runs 12 residues. V lost 6 bases and J 6 bases, leaving 12 bases between the germline ends.

The chain joins TRBV5-1 to TRBJ1-6; no clear D gene. Germline values: CDR1 SGHRS, CDR2 YFSETQ. This CDR3 region has 14 residues. The germline V and J ends were trimmed by 0 bases and 7 bases, with 8 bases remaining between them. The chain's CDR3 is CASSLDGWNSPLHF. CDR3 nucleotides: TGCGCCAGCAGCTTGGACGGTTGGAATTCACCCCTCCACTTT. Complete variable domain (other parts from reference TRBV5-1 and TRBJ1-6): KAGVTQTPRYLIKTRGQQVTLSCSPISGHRSVSWYQQTPGQGLQFLFEYFSETQRNKGNFPGRFSGRQFSNSRSEMNVSTLELGDSALYLCASSLDGWNSPLHFGNGTRLTVT.